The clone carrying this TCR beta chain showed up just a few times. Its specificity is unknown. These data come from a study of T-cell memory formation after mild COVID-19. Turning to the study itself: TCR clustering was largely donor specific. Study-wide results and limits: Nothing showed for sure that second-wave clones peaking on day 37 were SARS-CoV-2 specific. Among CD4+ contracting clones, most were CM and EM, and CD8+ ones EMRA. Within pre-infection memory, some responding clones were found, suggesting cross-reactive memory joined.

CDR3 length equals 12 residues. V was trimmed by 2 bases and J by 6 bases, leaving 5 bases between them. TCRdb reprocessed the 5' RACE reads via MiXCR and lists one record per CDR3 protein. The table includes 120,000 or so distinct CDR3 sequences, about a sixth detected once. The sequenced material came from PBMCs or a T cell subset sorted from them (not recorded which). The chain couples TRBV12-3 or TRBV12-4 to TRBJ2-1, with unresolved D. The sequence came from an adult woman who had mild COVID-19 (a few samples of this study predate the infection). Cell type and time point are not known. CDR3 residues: CASSLSGNEQFF. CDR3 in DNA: TGTGCCAGCAGTTTAAGTGGCAATGAGCAGTTCTTC.